The 24 T cell receptor beta chains below come from one sample, sequenced in a study of T-cell reconstitution after alpha-beta-depleted transplantation in children. Preparation of the TCRbeta library involved a method that used unique molecular identifiers. MiXCR, run by TCRdb on the PCR reads, gives a single entry per CDR3 protein. Of fewer than 700,000 distinct CDR3 sequences in the sample, 13% are singletons; the top ten hold approximately 2.1%. The specimen was PBMCs, mostly from graft donor cells, collected 360 days after TCRalphabeta/CD19-depleted stem cell transplant. The receptors stem from a male patient between 5 and 17 years old who had a stem cell transplant for acute myeloid leukemia, so the T cells may come from the graft donor.

This clonotype has just a few counts. The chain links TRBV21-1 to TRBJ2-4; the D call of TRBD1 is as the table states it, not checked on the DNA. TRBV21-1 represents a pseudogene. CDR3 length equals 15 residues. CDR3: CASSKGRRPGNIQYF. CDR3 bases: TGTGCCAGCAGCAAAGGTCGTCGACCCGGAAACATTCAGTACTTC.

The chain employs TRBV28 and TRBJ1-2, with D maybe TRBD1 (6 bases). This CDR3 is 13 amino acids long. The V and J ends lost 5 bases and 6 bases respectively, with 13 bases between them. From germline, CDR1 is MDHEN and CDR2 SYDVKM. The CDR3 DNA follows: TGTGCCAGCAGTCGCAGGGGTCGTGATGGCTACACCTTC. Encoded protein: CASSRRGRDGYTF.

The chain employs TRBV7-2 and TRBJ2-1; D perhaps matches TRBD1 (5 bases). CDR3 length: 16 amino acids. CDR1 SGHTA and CDR2 FQGNSA come from the germline V gene. Trimming cost V 5 bases and J 7 bases, with 21 bases left between them. The CDR3 is CASSADRMAYNNEQFF. CDR3 nucleotide sequence: TGTGCCAGCAGCGCCGACAGAATGGCCTACAATAATGAGCAGTTCTTC.

This clonotype was recorded many times. The gene calls are TRBV6-2 or TRBV6-3 and TRBJ2-7, with a tentative D call TRBD2 (6 bases). Germline V gene sequence: CDR1 MNHEY, CDR2 SVGEGT. This CDR3 has 12 amino acids. Trimming left V 7 bases short and J 9 bases short, with 16 bases between. The CDR3 bases are TGTGCCAGCACCCAGGGACTCTCATCGCAGTACTTC. Amino acids: CASTQGLSSQYF.

This clonotype has only a few counts. J is TRBJ1-2 and V is TRBV10-3; 8 bases agree with TRBD1. This CDR3 region has 14 residues. V shed 6 bases and J 6 bases; nucleotides not matched to a gene: 9. Germline loops: CDR1 ENHRY, CDR2 SYGVKD. CDR3 nucleotides: TGTGCCATCAGGCTCGGACAGGGTAGGGATGGCTACACCTTC. Translated, it gives CAIRLGQGRDGYTF.

The CDR3 here is CASSFALGSYEQYF. The CDR3 DNA is TGTGCCAGCAGCTTTGCCCTTGGCTCCTACGAGCAGTACTTC. The rearrangement joins TRBV7-8 to TRBJ2-7, with D uncertain. The CDR3 contains 14 residues. The germline V gene encodes CDR1 SGHVS and CDR2 FQNEAQ. With 3 bases removed from V and 0 bases from J, the gap between germline ends came to 9 bases.

V usage is TRBV12-3 or TRBV12-4 and J usage is TRBJ2-1; 9 bases agree with TRBD2. The V segment lost 5 bases and the J segment 1 base; nucleotides outside the gene matches: 12. The CDR3 has 18 amino acids. DNA of the CDR3: TGTGCCAGCAGTCCGGTGGCGGGAGGGATGAGATCCTACAATGAGCAGTTCTTC. The encoded protein is CASSPVAGGMRSYNEQFF.

This chain connects TRBV7-9 to TRBJ2-1, with 13 bases aligning to TRBD2. Germline values: CDR1 SEHNR, CDR2 FQNEAQ (reference sequence). V shed 5 bases, J shed 6 bases, and the junction held 7 bases outside the gene matches. The CDR3 consists of 16 residues. DNA of the CDR3: TGTGCCAGCAGCCGCAGGACTAGCGGGAGTGCCAATGAGCAGTTCTTC. Translation gives CASSRRTSGSANEQFF.

V and J are TRBV28 and TRBJ1-1, with D unresolved. Germline-derived CDR1 and CDR2 are MDHEN and SYDVKM. The CDR3 sequence is 11 residues long. Trimming pared 7 bases from V and 0 bases from J, leaving 3 bases between. The CDR3 nucleotides read TGTGCCAGCAAGGTGAACACTGAAGCTTTCTTT. Translating it yields CASKVNTEAFF.

The sample holds a few counts of this clonotype. The chain employs TRBV24-1 and TRBJ2-3, with 10 bases lining up with TRBD1. The V gene's germline CDR1 is KGHDR and CDR2 SFDVKD. The V segment lost 1 base and the J segment 3 bases; nucleotides outside the gene matches: 6. The CDR3 has 17 amino acids. In DNA, the CDR3 is TGTGCCACCAGTGATTTTGGGACAGGGGTCGGTACAGATACGCAGTATTTT. It codes for CATSDFGTGVGTDTQYF.

A few counts support this clonotype. The J gene is TRBJ1-1, the V gene TRBV7-9; possibly TRBD1 for D (5 bases). CDR1 is SEHNR and CDR2 is FQNEAQ in the germline V gene (reference sequence). This CDR3 region has 14 residues. Trimming left V 7 bases short and J 4 bases short, with 16 bases between. The CDR3 loop reads CASTLLKGSTEAFF. Here the CDR3 DNA reads TGTGCCAGCACCCTTTTAAAGGGGAGCACTGAAGCTTTCTTT.

In this sample, this clonotype turned up a few times. The chain carries TRBV7-2 and TRBJ1-2; D not resolved. Trimming shortened V by 0 bases and J by 6 bases, and 14 bases separated the two germline ends. Germline-derived CDR1 and CDR2 are SGHTA and FQGNSA. The CDR3 covers 15 residues. The CDR3 bases are TGTGCCAGCAGCTTAGCGCACAGCGTCTTCGATGGCTACACCTTC. This sequence encodes CASSLAHSVFDGYTF.

This clonotype has a handful of counts. The V and J genes are TRBV4-2 and TRBJ2-1; 8 nucleotides align to TRBD2. CDR1 LGHNA and CDR2 YNFKEQ come from the germline V gene. CDR3 length: 16 amino acids. J gave up 7 bases and V 3 bases, and 11 bases lay outside the gene matches. The CDR3 here is CASSQDPGLVGNEQFF. CDR3 DNA: TGTGCCAGCAGCCAGGATCCGGGACTAGTAGGTAATGAGCAGTTCTTC.

This clonotype was observed a handful of times. The V gene is TRBV29-1, the J gene TRBJ2-3; D is uncertain. The V end was cut by 6 bases, the J end by 0 bases, with 16 bases between. The CDR3 covers 15 residues. Germline assignment: CDR1 SQVTM and CDR2 ANQGSEA. CDR3 protein: CSVVVARASTDTQYF. The CDR3 region has the DNA TGCAGCGTGGTCGTTGCAAGGGCTAGCACAGATACGCAGTATTTT.

The chain has TRBV28 and TRBJ2-5; D is uncertain. V lost 5 bases and J 9 bases, leaving 16 bases between the germline ends. CDR3 length: 13 residues. Germline CDR1 is MDHEN and CDR2 is SYDVKM. CDR3 sequence: CASSPQHVSAQYF. Here the CDR3 DNA reads TGTGCCAGCAGTCCCCAGCACGTTTCGGCCCAGTACTTC.

This clonotype was recorded many times. This chain links TRBV5-1 with TRBJ2-1; TRBD2 matches at 8 bases. CDR1 and CDR2 from the germline V gene are SGHRS and YFSETQ. The length of the CDR3 is 13 residues. The V and J ends lost 4 bases and 8 bases, in that order; junction bases with no gene match: 5. The CDR3 sequence: CASSEGLAYEQFF. For the CDR3, the DNA is TGCGCCAGCAGCGAAGGACTAGCCTATGAGCAGTTCTTC.

This clonotype was counted many times. The V call is TRBV6-1, the J call TRBJ2-1; TRBD1 aligns across 10 bases. Germline-derived CDR1 and CDR2 are MNHNS and SASEGT. Trimming took 4 bases from V and 7 from J; bases not matched to a gene: 4. CDR3 length: 14 amino acids. The CDR3 loop reads CASSARTGGNEQFF. Written as DNA, the CDR3 is TGTGCCAGCAGTGCTCGGACAGGGGGGAATGAGCAGTTCTTC.

This clonotype was detected a few times. The chain joins TRBV29-1 to TRBJ1-1, with a possible D match to TRBD1 (5 bases). The V end lost 2 bases, the J end lost 3 bases, and 7 bases lay between the germline ends. CDR1 SQVTM and CDR2 ANQGSEA come from the germline V gene. The CDR3 is 12 residues long. The CDR3 protein is CSVELGDTEAFF. The CDR3 DNA follows: TGCAGCGTTGAATTGGGGGACACTGAAGCTTTCTTT.

The chain has TRBV7-6 and TRBJ2-7; TRBD2 aligns across 11 bases. Germline CDR1 reads SGHVS; CDR2 reads FNYEAQ. This CDR3 region has 15 residues. V trimming: 5 bases; J trimming: 4 bases; junction bases outside the gene matches: 7. The CDR3 spells CASSPGGLADYEQYF. In DNA form, the CDR3 reads TGTGCCAGCAGCCCCGGGGGACTAGCGGATTACGAGCAGTACTTC.

This clonotype was recorded at least ten times. V usage is TRBV29-1 and J usage is TRBJ2-7; no definite D call. Trimming removed 4 bases at V and 3 bases at J, with 13 bases between. From germline, CDR1 is SQVTM and CDR2 ANQGSEA. The CDR3 is 13 amino acids. CDR3 sequence reads: CSVVRPNLYEQYF. For the CDR3, the DNA is TGCAGCGTTGTAAGGCCAAACCTCTACGAGCAGTACTTC.

This clonotype has at least ten counts. The chain joins TRBV29-1 to TRBJ2-2; 10 positions agree with TRBD2. V dropped 7 bases and J dropped 1; count of bases not matched to a gene: 12. This CDR3 comprises 17 residues. The germline V gene has CDR1 SQVTM and CDR2 ANQGSEA. The CDR3 coding sequence is TGCAGCGCCCTTCCCGGGACTAGCGTTCTGAACACCGGGGAGCTGTTTTTT. The encoded protein is CSALPGTSVLNTGELFF.

The chain recombines TRBV25-1 with TRBJ2-5, with unresolved D. V was shortened by 8 bases and J by 3 bases, with 7 bases between the two germline ends. CDR3 length: 11 amino acids. Germline CDR1 and CDR2: MGHDK and SYGVNS. The CDR3 region has the DNA TGTGCCAGCGGCCACAAAGAGACCCAGTACTTC. It translates to CASGHKETQYF.

J is TRBJ2-1 and V is TRBV30; maybe TRBD2 (6 bases). This CDR3 has 16 amino acids. Between the trimmed V and J ends, which lost 2 bases and 3 bases, there was a span of 17 bases. Germline V gene lookup returns CDR1 GTSNPN and CDR2 SVGIG (reference sequence). For the CDR3, the DNA is TGTGCCTGGAGTCCTCTCGGGGGAGTACTCTACAATGAGCAGTTCTTC. Encoded protein: CAWSPLGGVLYNEQFF.

In this sample, this clonotype turned up many times. The rearrangement joins TRBV3-1 to TRBJ2-7, with D perhaps TRBD2 (6 bases). The CDR3 is 19 amino acids. CDR1 and CDR2 from the germline V gene are LGHDT and YNNKEL (reference sequence). V dropped 1 base and J dropped 5 bases, with 27 bases sitting between them. CDR3 sequence reads: CASSQGSTQEGRGRNEQYF. The DNA of the CDR3 is TGTGCCAGCAGCCAAGGATCGACCCAGGAAGGACGAGGGAGGAACGAGCAGTACTTC.